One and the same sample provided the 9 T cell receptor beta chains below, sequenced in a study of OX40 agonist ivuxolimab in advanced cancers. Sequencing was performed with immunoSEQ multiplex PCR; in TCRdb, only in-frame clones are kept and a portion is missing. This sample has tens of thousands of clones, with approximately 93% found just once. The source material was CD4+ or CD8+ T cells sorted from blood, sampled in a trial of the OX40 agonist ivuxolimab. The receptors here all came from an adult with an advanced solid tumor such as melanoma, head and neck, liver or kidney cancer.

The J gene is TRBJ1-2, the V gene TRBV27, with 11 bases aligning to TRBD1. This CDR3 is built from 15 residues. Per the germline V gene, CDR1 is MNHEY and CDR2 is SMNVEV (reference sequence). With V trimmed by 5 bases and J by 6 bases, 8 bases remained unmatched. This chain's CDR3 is CASSDSWTGGDGYTF. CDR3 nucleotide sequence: TGTGCCAGCAGTGACTCTTGGACAGGGGGCGATGGCTACACCTTC.

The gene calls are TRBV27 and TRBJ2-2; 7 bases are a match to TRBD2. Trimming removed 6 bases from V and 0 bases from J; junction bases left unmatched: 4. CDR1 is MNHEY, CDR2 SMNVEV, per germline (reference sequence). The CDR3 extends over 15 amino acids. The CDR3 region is CASRRERSNTGELFF. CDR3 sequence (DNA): TGTGCCAGCAGGCGGGAGCGCTCGAACACCGGGGAGCTGTTTTTT.

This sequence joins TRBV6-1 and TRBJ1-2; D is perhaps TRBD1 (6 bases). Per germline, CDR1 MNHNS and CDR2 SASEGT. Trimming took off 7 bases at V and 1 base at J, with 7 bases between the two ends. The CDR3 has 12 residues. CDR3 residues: CASKQGNYGYTF. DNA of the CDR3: TGTGCCAGCAAACAGGGTAACTATGGCTACACCTTC.

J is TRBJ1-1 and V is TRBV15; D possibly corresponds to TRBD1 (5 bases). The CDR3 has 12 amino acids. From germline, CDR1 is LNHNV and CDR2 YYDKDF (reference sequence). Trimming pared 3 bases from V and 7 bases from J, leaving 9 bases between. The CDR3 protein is CATSRETDEAFF. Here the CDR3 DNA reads TGTGCCACCAGCAGGGAGACAGATGAAGCTTTCTTT. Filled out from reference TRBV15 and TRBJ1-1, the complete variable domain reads DAMVIQNPRYQVTQFGKPVTLSCSQTLNHNVMYWYQQKSSQAPKLLFHYYDKDFNNEADTPDNFQSRRPNTSFCFLDIRSPGLGDTAMYLCATSRETDEAFFGQGTRLTVV.

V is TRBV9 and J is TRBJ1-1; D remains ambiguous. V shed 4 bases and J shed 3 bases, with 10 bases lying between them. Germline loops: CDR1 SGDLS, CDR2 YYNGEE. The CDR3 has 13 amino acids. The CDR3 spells CASSLGLHTEAFF. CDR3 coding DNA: TGTGCCAGCAGCCTTGGGCTCCACACTGAAGCTTTCTTT. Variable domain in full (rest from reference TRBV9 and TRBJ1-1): DSGVTQTPKHLITATGQRVTLRCSPRSGDLSVYWYQQSLDQGLQFLIQYYNGEERAKGNILERFSAQQFPDLHSELNLSSLELGDSALYFCASSLGLHTEAFFGQGTRLTVV.

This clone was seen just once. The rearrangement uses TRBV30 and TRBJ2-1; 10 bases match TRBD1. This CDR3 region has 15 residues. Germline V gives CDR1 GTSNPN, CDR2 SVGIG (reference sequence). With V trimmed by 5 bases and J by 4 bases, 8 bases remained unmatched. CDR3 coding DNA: TGTGCCTGGGGAACCGGGACAGGGGATTACAATGAGCAGTTCTTC. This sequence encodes CAWGTGTGDYNEQFF.

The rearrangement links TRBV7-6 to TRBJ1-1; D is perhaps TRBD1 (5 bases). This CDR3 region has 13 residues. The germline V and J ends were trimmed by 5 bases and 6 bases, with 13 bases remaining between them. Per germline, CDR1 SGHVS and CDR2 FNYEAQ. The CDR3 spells CASSHRDAPEAFF. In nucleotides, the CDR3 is TGTGCCAGCAGCCACCGGGACGCTCCTGAAGCTTTCTTT.

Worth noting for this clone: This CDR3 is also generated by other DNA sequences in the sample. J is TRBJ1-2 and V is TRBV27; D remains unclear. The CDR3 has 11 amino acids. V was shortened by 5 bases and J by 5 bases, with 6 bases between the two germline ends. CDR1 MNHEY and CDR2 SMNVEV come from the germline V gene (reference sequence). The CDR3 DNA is TGTGCCAGCAGTCCGGGGTATGGCTACACCTTC. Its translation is CASSPGYGYTF.

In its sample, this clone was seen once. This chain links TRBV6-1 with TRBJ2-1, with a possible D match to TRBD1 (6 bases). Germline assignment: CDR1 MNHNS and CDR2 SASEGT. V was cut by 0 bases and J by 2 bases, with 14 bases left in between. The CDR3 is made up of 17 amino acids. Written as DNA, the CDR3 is TGTGCCAGCAGTGAAGCCAACCCCGGGACAACCTACAATGAGCAGTTCTTC. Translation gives CASSEANPGTTYNEQFF.